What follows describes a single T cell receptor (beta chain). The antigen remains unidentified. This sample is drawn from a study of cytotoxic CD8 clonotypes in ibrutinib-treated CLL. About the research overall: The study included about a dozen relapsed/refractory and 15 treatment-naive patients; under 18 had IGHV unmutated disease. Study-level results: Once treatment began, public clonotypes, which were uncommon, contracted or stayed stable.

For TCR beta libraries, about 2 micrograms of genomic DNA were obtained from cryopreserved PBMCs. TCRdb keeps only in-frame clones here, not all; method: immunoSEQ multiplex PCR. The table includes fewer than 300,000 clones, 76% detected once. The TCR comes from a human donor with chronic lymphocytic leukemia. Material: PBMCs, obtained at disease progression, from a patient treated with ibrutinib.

The CDR3 here is CASSPQGRGNTEAFF. The CDR3 coding sequence is TGTGCCAGCAGCCCCCAGGGGCGCGGGAACACTGAAGCTTTCTTT. The V and J genes are TRBV6-6 and TRBJ1-1, with a possible D match to TRBD1 (6 bases). The V and J ends lost 6 bases and 1 base respectively, with 15 bases between them. This CDR3 has 15 amino acids. CDR1 MNHNY and CDR2 SVGAGI come from the germline V gene (reference sequence).